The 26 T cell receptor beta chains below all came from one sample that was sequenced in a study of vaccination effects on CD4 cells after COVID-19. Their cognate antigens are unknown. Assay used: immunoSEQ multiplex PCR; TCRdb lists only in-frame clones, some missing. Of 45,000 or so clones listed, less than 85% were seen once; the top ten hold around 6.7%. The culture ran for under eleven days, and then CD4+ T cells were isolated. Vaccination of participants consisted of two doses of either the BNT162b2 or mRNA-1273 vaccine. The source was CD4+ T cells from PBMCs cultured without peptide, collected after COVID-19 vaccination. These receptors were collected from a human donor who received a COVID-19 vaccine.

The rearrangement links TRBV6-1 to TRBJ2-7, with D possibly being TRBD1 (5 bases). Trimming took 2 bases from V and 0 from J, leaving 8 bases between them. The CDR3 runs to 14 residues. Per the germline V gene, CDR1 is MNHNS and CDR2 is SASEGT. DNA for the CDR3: TGTGCCAGCAGTGAACAGGGAAGCTCCTACGAGCAGTACTTC. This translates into CASSEQGSSYEQYF.

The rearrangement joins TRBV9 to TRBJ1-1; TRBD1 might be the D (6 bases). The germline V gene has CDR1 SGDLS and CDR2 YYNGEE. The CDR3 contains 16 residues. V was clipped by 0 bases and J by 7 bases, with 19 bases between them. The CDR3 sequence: CASSVVGGTAVGEAFF. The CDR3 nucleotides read TGTGCCAGCAGCGTAGTCGGGGGCACGGCAGTTGGTGAAGCTTTCTTT.

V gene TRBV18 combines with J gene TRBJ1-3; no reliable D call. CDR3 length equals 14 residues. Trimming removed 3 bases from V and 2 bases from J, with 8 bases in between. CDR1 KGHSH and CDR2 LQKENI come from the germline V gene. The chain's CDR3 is CASSPPGTGNTIYF. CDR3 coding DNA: TGTGCCAGCTCACCGCCAGGTACTGGAAACACCATATATTTT.

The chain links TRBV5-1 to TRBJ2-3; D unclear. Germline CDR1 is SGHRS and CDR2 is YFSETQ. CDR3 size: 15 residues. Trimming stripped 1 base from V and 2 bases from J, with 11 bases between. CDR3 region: CASSLSPEPTDTQYF. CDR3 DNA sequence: TGCGCCAGCAGCTTGTCTCCTGAACCCACAGATACGCAGTATTTT. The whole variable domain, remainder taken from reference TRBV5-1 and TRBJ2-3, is KAGVTQTPRYLIKTRGQQVTLSCSPISGHRSVSWYQQTPGQGLQFLFEYFSETQRNKGNFPGRFSGRQFSNSRSEMNVSTLELGDSALYLCASSLSPEPTDTQYFGPGTRLTVL.

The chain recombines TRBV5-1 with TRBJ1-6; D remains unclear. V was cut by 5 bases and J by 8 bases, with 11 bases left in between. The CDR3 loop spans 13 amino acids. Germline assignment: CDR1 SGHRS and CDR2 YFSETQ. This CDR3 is CASREGRDSPLHF. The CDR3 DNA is TGCGCCAGCAGGGAGGGCAGAGATTCACCCCTCCACTTT.

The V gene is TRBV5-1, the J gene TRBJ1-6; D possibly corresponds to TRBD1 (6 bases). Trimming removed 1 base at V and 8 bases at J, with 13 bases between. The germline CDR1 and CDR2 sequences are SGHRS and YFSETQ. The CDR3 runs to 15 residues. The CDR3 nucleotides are TGCGCCAGCAGCTTGTTTGGGGGCTGGGATTCACCCCTCCACTTT. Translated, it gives CASSLFGGWDSPLHF. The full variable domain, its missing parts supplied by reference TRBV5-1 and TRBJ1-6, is KAGVTQTPRYLIKTRGQQVTLSCSPISGHRSVSWYQQTPGQGLQFLFEYFSETQRNKGNFPGRFSGRQFSNSRSEMNVSTLELGDSALYLCASSLFGGWDSPLHFGNGTRLTVT.

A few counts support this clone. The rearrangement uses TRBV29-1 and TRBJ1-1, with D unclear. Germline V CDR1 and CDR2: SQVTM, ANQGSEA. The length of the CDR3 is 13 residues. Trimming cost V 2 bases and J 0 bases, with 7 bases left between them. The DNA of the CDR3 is TGCAGCGTTGAACGGGAATTGAACACTGAAGCTTTCTTT. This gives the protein CSVERELNTEAFF.

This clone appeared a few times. The chain's CDR3 is CSVRDTTVNNEQFF. CDR3 coding DNA: TGCAGCGTGCGGGATACGACAGTTAACAATGAGCAGTTCTTC. This chain uses TRBV29-1 with TRBJ2-1, with D possibly matching TRBD2 (6 bases). The V gene lost 6 bases and the J gene lost 5 bases, with 17 bases spanning the gap. The CDR3 contains 14 residues. The V gene's germline CDR1 is SQVTM and CDR2 ANQGSEA.

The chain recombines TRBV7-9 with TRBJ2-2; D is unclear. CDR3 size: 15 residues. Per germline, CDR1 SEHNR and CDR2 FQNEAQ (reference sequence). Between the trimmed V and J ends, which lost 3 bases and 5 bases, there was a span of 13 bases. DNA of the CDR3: TGTGCCAGCAGCTTGCTGGGAAAGGGTACCGGGGAGCTGTTTTTT. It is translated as CASSLLGKGTGELFF.

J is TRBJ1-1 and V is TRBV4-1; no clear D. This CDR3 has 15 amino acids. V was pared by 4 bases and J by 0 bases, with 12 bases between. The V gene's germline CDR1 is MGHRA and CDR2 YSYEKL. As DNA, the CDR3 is TGCGCCAGCAGCCCCCAGGTGACCATGAACACTGAAGCTTTCTTT. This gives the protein CASSPQVTMNTEAFF.

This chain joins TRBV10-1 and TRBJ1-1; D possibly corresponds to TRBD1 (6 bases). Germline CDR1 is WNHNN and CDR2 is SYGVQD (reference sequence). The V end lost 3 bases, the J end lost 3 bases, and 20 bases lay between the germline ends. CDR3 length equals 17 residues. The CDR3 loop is CASSDYTHRGRDTEAFF. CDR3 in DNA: TGCGCCAGCAGTGATTATACGCATCGGGGGCGAGACACTGAAGCTTTCTTT.

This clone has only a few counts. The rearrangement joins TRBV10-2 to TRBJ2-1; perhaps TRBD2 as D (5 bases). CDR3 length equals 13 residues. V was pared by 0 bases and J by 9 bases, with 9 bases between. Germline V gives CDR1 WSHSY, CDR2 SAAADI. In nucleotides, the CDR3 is TGCGCCAGCAGTGAGTCGACGGCGGGTGAGCAGTTCTTC. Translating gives CASSESTAGEQFF.

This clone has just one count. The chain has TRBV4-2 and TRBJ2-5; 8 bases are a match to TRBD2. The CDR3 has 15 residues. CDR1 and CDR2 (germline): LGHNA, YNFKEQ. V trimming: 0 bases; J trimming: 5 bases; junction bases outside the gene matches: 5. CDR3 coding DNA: TGTGCCAGCAGCCAAGACCGGGGGGGCCCTGAGACCCAGTACTTC. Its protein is CASSQDRGGPETQYF.

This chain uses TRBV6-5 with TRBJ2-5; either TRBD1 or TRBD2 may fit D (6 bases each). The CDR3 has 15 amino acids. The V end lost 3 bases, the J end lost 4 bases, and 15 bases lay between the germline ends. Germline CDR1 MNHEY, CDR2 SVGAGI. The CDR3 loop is CASSYLRGERETQYF. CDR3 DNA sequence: TGTGCCAGCAGTTATTTGAGGGGGGAGCGAGAGACCCAGTACTTC.

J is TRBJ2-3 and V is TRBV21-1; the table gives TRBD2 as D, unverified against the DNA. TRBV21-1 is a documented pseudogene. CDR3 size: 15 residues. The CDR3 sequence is CASSKGTGTPDTQYF. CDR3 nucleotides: TGTGCCAGCAGCAAAGGAACGGGAACCCCAGATACGCAGTATTTT.

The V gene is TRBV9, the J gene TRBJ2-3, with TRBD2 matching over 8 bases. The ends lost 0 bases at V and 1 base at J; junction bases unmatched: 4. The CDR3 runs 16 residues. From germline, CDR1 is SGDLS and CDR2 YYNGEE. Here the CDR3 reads CASSVVRGGGTDTQYF. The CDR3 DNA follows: TGTGCCAGCAGCGTAGTACGGGGGGGTGGCACAGATACGCAGTATTTT. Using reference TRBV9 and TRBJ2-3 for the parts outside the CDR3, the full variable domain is DSGVTQTPKHLITATGQRVTLRCSPRSGDLSVYWYQQSLDQGLQFLIQYYNGEERAKGNILERFSAQQFPDLHSELNLSSLELGDSALYFCASSVVRGGGTDTQYFGPGTRLTVL.

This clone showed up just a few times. CDR3 loop: CASSPLGGRQPQHF. In nucleotides, the CDR3 is TGTGCCAGCAGCCCCCTGGGGGGTCGACAGCCCCAGCATTTT. This chain connects TRBV5-6 to TRBJ1-5, with D possibly matching TRBD1 (5 bases). This CDR3 is built from 14 residues. Between the trimmed V and J ends, which lost 4 bases and 7 bases, there was a span of 15 bases. The germline gives CDR1 SGHDT, CDR2 YYEEEE.

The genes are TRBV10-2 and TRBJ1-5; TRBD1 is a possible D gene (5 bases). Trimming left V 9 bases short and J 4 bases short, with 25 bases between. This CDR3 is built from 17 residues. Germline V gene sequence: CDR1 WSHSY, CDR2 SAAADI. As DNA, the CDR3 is TGCGCCAGTACTTTGGGGGACGCAACTTCGTTTAATCAGCCCCAGCATTTT. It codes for CASTLGDATSFNQPQHF.

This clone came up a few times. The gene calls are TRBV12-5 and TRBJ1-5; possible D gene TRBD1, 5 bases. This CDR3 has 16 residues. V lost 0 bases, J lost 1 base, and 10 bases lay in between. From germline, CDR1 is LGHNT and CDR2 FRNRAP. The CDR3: CASGLVLGGSNQPQHF. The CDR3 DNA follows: TGTGCTAGTGGTTTGGTACTTGGGGGGAGCAATCAGCCCCAGCATTTT.

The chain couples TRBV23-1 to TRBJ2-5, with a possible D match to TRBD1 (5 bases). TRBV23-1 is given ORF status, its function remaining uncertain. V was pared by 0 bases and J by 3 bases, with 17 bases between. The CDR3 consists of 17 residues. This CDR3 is CASSQSISWTRKETQYF. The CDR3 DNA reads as TGCGCCAGCAGTCAATCTATTAGTTGGACACGGAAAGAGACCCAGTACTTC.

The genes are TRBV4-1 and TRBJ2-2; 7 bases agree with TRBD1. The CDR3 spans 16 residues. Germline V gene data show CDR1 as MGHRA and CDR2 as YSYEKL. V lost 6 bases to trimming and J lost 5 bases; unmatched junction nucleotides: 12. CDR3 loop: CASRNPTGAGTGELFF. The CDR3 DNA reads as TGCGCCAGCAGAAACCCAACAGGGGCAGGAACCGGGGAGCTGTTTTTT.

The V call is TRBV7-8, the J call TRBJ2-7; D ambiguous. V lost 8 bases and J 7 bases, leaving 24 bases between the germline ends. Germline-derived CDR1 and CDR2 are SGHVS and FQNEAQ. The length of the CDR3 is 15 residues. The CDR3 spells CASAPAPMALGEQYF. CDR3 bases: TGTGCCAGCGCTCCCGCCCCGATGGCCTTAGGGGAGCAGTACTTC.

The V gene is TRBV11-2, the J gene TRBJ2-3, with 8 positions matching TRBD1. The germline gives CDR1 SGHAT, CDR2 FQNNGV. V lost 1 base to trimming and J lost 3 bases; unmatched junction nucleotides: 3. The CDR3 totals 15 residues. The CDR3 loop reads CASSLGTGKTDTQYF. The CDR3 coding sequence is TGTGCCAGCAGCTTAGGGACAGGGAAAACAGATACGCAGTATTTT.

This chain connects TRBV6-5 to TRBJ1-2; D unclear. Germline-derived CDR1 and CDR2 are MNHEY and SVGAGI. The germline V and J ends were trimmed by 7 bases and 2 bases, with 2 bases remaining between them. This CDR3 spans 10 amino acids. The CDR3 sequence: CASTNYGYTF. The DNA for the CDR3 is TGTGCCAGCACCAACTATGGCTACACCTTC.

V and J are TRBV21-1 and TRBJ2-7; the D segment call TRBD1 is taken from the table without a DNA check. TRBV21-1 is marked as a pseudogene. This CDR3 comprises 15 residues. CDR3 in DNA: TGTGCCAGCAGCGCCGCCGGGACAGAGACTTACGAGCAGTACTTC. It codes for CASSAAGTETYEQYF.

CDR3 protein: CASSLQWSPTYEQYF. The CDR3 coding sequence is TGTGCCAGCAGCCTCCAGTGGTCCCCAACCTACGAGCAGTACTTC. The chain carries TRBV6-5 and TRBJ2-7; D unresolved. The V gene's germline CDR1 is MNHEY and CDR2 SVGAGI. V lost 6 bases, J lost 2 bases, and 17 bases lay in between. The CDR3 consists of 15 residues.